These 24 T cell receptor beta chains share one sample of origin, sequenced in a study of human T cells and chemical hapten exposure. The sample's time point: patch test 1, 2 weeks after DPC sensitization. Treatment given: therapeutic diphenylcyclopropenone sensitization with weekly scalp DPC. TCRdb re-called the RACE reads through MiXCR, storing one row per CDR3 protein. This table holds 85,000 or so distinct CDR3 sequences, about 10% found once. The starting material was whole blood, obtained in connection with sensitization to the hapten diphenylcyclopropenone (DPC). These receptors all stem from a woman in her fifties or sixties with alopecia areata. Some clones in this sample may be carry-over from other donors' samples.

V gene TRBV29-1 combines with J gene TRBJ2-1; TRBD2 matches 8 bases. Germline V gene sequence: CDR1 SQVTM, CDR2 ANQGSEA. The ends lost 5 bases at V and 4 bases at J; junction bases unmatched: 13. The CDR3 runs 16 residues. The CDR3 is CSVSIKRGPFYNEQFF. The DNA of the CDR3 is TGCAGCGTTAGTATTAAGCGGGGGCCTTTTTACAATGAGCAGTTCTTC.

This clonotype was counted ten times or more. The rearrangement links TRBV29-1 to TRBJ1-2; D remains ambiguous. Trimming pared 7 bases from V and 4 bases from J, leaving 10 bases between. Germline values: CDR1 SQVTM, CDR2 ANQGSEA. The CDR3 covers 11 residues. CDR3 residues: CSAHYLYGYTF. The CDR3 nucleotides read TGCAGCGCACATTACCTCTATGGCTACACCTTC.

Remarks on this clonotype: At one end the junction does not follow the germline gene, possibly because of a read error. V usage is TRBV29-1 and J usage is TRBJ2-1; D is unclear. This CDR3 is 12 amino acids long. Germline V gene lookup returns CDR1 SQVTM and CDR2 ANQGSEA. The DNA for the CDR3 is TGCAGCGAGACCGGGCCCCTCAATGAGCAGTCCTTC. Translated: CSETGPLNEQSF.

This clonotype was counted between two and nine times. The chain links TRBV28 to TRBJ2-7, with D maybe TRBD1 (6 bases). Germline-derived CDR1 and CDR2 are MDHEN and SYDVKM. This CDR3 is 12 amino acids long. The germline V and J ends were trimmed by 7 bases and 5 bases, with 12 bases remaining between them. The CDR3, as DNA: TGTGCCAGCACCTCGGACAGCCACGAGCAGTACTTC. Encoded protein: CASTSDSHEQYF.

This clonotype was counted many times. The CDR3 coding sequence is TGTGCCAGCAGTTTTCCGCGGACAGGCGAAACCTACGAGCAGTACTTC. Amino acid sequence: CASSFPRTGETYEQYF. The chain uses TRBV28 and TRBJ2-7; 7 bases agree with TRBD1. Germline assignment: CDR1 MDHEN and CDR2 SYDVKM. V was clipped by 3 bases and J by 2 bases; unmatched bases: 10. The CDR3 runs to 16 residues.

The DNA for the CDR3 is TGTGCCAGCATCCCGGCTGCCTACAATGAGCAGTTCTTC. Its translation is CASIPAAYNEQFF. The rearrangement links TRBV28 to TRBJ2-1, with D hard to call. Trimming left V 7 bases short and J 2 bases short, with 9 bases between. The CDR3 spans 13 residues. CDR1 MDHEN and CDR2 SYDVKM come from the germline V gene.

This clonotype was counted ten times or more. The chain is built from TRBV6-1 and TRBJ2-7; a weak D match, TRBD2 (5 bases). The CDR3 consists of 16 residues. Per germline, CDR1 MNHNS and CDR2 SASEGT. V lost 7 bases to trimming and J lost 4 bases, with 23 bases between them. CDR3 sequence: CASNRGSLSMGYEQYF. The DNA for the CDR3 is TGTGCCAGCAACCGGGGTTCGCTGTCTATGGGGTACGAGCAGTACTTC.

V usage is TRBV6-2 or TRBV6-3 and J usage is TRBJ1-1, with 7 bases identical to TRBD1. J lost 0 bases, V lost 2 bases, and 6 bases had no gene match. The CDR3 covers 16 residues. The germline V gene has CDR1 MNHEY and CDR2 SVGEGT. The DNA for the CDR3 is TGTGCCAGCAGTTACAGGAGGGGACAGCTGAACACTGAAGCTTTCTTT. Translated: CASSYRRGQLNTEAFF.

This clonotype was seen only a few times. This rearrangement joins TRBV7-9 to TRBJ2-3; D not resolved. V lost 7 bases, J lost 0 bases, and 5 bases lay in between. Looked up from germline, CDR1 is SEHNR and CDR2 is FQNEAQ (reference sequence). The CDR3 is 12 residues long. CDR3 DNA sequence: TGTGCCAGCACCCCTAGCACAGATACGCAGTATTTT. It is translated as CASTPSTDTQYF.

This clonotype was seen only a few times. The chain employs TRBV12-3 or TRBV12-4 and TRBJ1-3; no clear D. The CDR3 sequence is 19 residues long. V gave up 7 bases and J gave up 0 bases, with 25 bases separating them. CDR3: CASTTYGRRSRHSGNTIYF. DNA of the CDR3: TGTGCCAGCACCACCTACGGGAGGAGAAGCAGGCACTCTGGAAACACCATATATTTT.

This clonotype was detected ten times or more. The V gene is TRBV6-2 or TRBV6-3, the J gene TRBJ1-5; 10 bases are a match to TRBD1. CDR1 is MNHEY, CDR2 SVGEGT, per germline. CDR3 length: 16 residues. After removal of 5 bases from V and 2 bases from J, the junction contained 6 bases not matched to a gene. CDR3 in amino acids: CASSPPTGGRNQPQHF. In nucleotides, the CDR3 is TGTGCCAGCAGTCCCCCGACAGGGGGCCGCAATCAGCCCCAGCATTTT.

This clonotype has more than one count but fewer than ten. The chain is built from TRBV2 and TRBJ2-3; D uncertain. V dropped 3 bases and J dropped 2 bases, with 6 bases sitting between them. In germline, CDR1 is SNHLY, CDR2 FYNNEI. There are 13 residues in the CDR3. This CDR3 reads CASSDTDTDTQYF. For the CDR3, the DNA is TGTGCCAGCAGTGATACGGACACAGATACGCAGTATTTT.

The chain couples TRBV7-2 to TRBJ2-7; D not resolved. The CDR3 runs 13 residues. CDR1 is SGHTA and CDR2 is FQGNSA in the germline V gene. Trimming cost V 3 bases and J 4 bases, with 10 bases left between them. CDR3: CASSFNSQYEQYF. For the CDR3, the DNA is TGTGCCAGCAGCTTTAACTCACAGTACGAGCAGTACTTC.

This clonotype was observed at least ten times. The chain employs TRBV15 and TRBJ1-5; 9 bases match TRBD1. From germline, CDR1 is LNHNV and CDR2 YYDKDF (reference sequence). Losses at the gene ends were 5 bases for V and 6 bases for J; bases not matched to a gene: 11. CDR3 size: 16 residues. CDR3 protein: CATSPEGGQGGQPQHF. For the CDR3, the DNA is TGTGCCACCAGCCCCGAGGGGGGACAGGGAGGTCAGCCCCAGCATTTT. Together with reference TRBV15 and TRBJ1-5, the CDR3 gives the full variable domain: DAMVIQNPRYQVTQFGKPVTLSCSQTLNHNVMYWYQQKSSQAPKLLFHYYDKDFNNEADTPDNFQSRRPNTSFCFLDIRSPGLGDTAMYLCATSPEGGQGGQPQHFGDGTRLSIL.

This clonotype appeared many times. The chain combines TRBV7-2 with TRBJ1-2; 8 nucleotides agree with TRBD1. Per germline, CDR1 SGHTA and CDR2 FQGNSA. CDR3 size: 15 residues. The V segment lost 3 bases and the J segment 4 bases; nucleotides outside the gene matches: 7. CDR3 in DNA: TGTGCCAGCAGCTTTTCCGGACAGGGCGGCTATGGCTACACCTTC. The encoded protein is CASSFSGQGGYGYTF.

This clonotype was detected only a few times. The chain carries TRBV20-1 and TRBJ2-1, with TRBD2 as a possible D gene (6 bases). This CDR3 spans 15 amino acids. Germline-derived CDR1 and CDR2 are DFQATT and SNEGSKA (reference sequence). Trimming shortened V by 0 bases and J by 6 bases, and 15 bases separated the two germline ends. CDR3 protein: CSARDRSGLPNEQFF. The CDR3 DNA is TGCAGTGCTAGAGATCGTTCGGGACTCCCCAATGAGCAGTTCTTC.

Only a few counts were recorded for this clonotype. This chain connects TRBV12-2 to TRBJ2-7; no check of the table's D call, TRBD1, against the DNA was made. TRBV12-2 is an annotated pseudogene. The CDR3 loop spans 22 amino acids. For the CDR3, the DNA is TGTGCAAGTCGCCCCCAAGAGGGGGACAGGGGGCCTCCGGCTAGCGGGAGATACGAGCAGTACTTC. This gives the protein CASRPQEGDRGPPASGRYEQYF.

At least ten counts were recorded for this clonotype. The chain combines TRBV29-1 with TRBJ1-2; perhaps TRBD1 as D (6 bases). The V end lost 6 bases, the J end lost 2 bases, and 16 bases lay between the germline ends. In germline, CDR1 is SQVTM, CDR2 ANQGSEA. This CDR3 spans 14 amino acids. The CDR3 sequence is CSVEDSGSNYGYTF. CDR3 bases: TGCAGCGTCGAGGACAGTGGGAGCAACTATGGCTACACCTTC.

This chain links TRBV6-1 with TRBJ2-7; TRBD1 agrees at 9 bases. The junction had 7 bases not matched to a gene; V was cut back by 6 bases and J by 4 bases. Germline V gene sequence: CDR1 MNHNS, CDR2 SASEGT. The CDR3 extends over 14 amino acids. The CDR3 DNA sequence: TGTGCCAGCAGACCACCGGGACAGGGTTACGAGCAGTACTTC. This encodes CASRPPGQGYEQYF.

This clonotype was observed many times. The genes are TRBV11-2 and TRBJ1-2; tentatively, D is TRBD1 (6 bases). Germline assignment: CDR1 SGHAT and CDR2 FQNNGV. With 1 base removed from V and 0 bases from J, the gap between germline ends came to 9 bases. This CDR3 has 15 residues. The CDR3 nucleotides read TGTGCCAGCAGCTTAGCAGGGGCCACTAACTATGGCTACACCTTC. It translates to CASSLAGATNYGYTF.

This clonotype occurred a few times. The gene calls are TRBV20-1 and TRBJ2-3; perhaps D is TRBD1 or TRBD2 (6 bases each). CDR3 size: 14 residues. Germline CDR1 and CDR2: DFQATT and SNEGSKA (reference sequence). The CDR3 sequence is CSLRGQGRTDTQYF. The CDR3 bases are TGCAGCCTCCGGGGGCAGGGACGCACAGATACGCAGTATTTT.

The genes are TRBV18 and TRBJ1-2; unclear D gene. V was trimmed by 2 bases and J by 2 bases, leaving 3 bases between them. CDR3 length: 12 amino acids. Germline loops: CDR1 KGHSH, CDR2 LQKENI. The CDR3 bases are TGTGCCAGCTCACCAGGGAACTATGGCTACACCTTC. Translating it yields CASSPGNYGYTF.

This clonotype has a handful of counts. The V and J genes are TRBV3-1 and TRBJ2-1, with D unresolved. Trimming removed 3 bases at V and 2 bases at J, with 14 bases between. From germline, CDR1 is LGHDT and CDR2 YNNKEL (reference sequence). This CDR3 has 16 amino acids. The CDR3 region is CASSQRSPITYNEQFF. For the CDR3, the DNA is TGTGCCAGCAGCCAGAGGTCCCCGATAACCTACAATGAGCAGTTCTTC.

This clonotype was observed many times. The chain has TRBV29-1 and TRBJ2-7, with 9 bases identical to TRBD1. CDR3 length: 13 residues. Looked up from germline, CDR1 is SQVTM and CDR2 is ANQGSEA. The V gene end was trimmed by 7 bases and the J gene end by 2 bases; junction bases not matched to a gene: 6. CDR3 loop: CSGVTGGTYEQYF. The CDR3 bases are TGCAGCGGAGTGACAGGGGGGACCTACGAGCAGTACTTC.